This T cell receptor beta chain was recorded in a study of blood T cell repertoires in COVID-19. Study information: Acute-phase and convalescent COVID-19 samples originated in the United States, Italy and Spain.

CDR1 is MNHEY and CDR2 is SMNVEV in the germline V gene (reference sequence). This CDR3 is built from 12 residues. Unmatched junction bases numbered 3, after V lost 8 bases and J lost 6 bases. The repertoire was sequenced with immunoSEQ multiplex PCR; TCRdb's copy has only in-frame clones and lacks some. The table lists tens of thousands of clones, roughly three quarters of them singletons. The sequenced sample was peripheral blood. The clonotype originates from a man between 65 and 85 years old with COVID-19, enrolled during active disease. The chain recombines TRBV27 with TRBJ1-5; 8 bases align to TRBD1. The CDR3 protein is CASGQGAQPQHF. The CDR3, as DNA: TGTGCCAGCGGACAGGGTGCTCAGCCCCAGCATTTT.